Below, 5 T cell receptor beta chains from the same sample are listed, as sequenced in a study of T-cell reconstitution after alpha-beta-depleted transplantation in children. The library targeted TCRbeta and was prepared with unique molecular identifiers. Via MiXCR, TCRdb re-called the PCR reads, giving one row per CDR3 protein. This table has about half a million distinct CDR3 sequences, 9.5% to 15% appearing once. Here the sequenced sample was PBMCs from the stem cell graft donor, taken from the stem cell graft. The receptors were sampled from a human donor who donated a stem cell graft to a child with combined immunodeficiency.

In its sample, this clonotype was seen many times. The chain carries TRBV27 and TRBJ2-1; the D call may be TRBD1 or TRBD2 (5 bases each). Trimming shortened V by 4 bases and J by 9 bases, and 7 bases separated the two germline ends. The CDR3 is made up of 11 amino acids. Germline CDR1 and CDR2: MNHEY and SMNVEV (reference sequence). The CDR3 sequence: CASSSGTEQFF. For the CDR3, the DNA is TGTGCCAGCAGTTCAGGGACTGAGCAGTTCTTC.

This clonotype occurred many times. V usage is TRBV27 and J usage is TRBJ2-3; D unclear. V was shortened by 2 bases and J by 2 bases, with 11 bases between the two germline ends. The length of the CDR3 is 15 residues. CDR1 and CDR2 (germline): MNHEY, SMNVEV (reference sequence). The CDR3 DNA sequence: TGTGCCAGCAGTTTAAGTGGGCAATTCACAGATACGCAGTATTTT. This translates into CASSLSGQFTDTQYF.

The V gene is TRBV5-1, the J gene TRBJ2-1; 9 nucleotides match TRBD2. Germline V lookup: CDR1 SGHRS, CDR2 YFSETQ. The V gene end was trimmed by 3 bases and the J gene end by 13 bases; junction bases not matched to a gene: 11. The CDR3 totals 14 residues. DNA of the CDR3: TGCGCCAGCAGCTCGGCCGGGACTAGCACTATACAGTTCTTC. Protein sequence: CASSSAGTSTIQFF.

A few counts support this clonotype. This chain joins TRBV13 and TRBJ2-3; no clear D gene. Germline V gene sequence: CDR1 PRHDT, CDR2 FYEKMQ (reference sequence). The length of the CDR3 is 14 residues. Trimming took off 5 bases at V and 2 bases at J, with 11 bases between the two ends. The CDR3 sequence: CASSRRQVTDTQYF. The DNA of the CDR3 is TGTGCCAGCAGCCGCCGGCAAGTCACAGATACGCAGTATTTT.

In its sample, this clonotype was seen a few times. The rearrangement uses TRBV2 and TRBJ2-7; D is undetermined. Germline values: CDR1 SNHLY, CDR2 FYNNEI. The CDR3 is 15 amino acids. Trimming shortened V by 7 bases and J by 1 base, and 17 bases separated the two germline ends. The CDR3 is CASIRRAGSSYEQYF. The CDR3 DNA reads TGTGCCAGCATAAGAAGGGCTGGGTCTTCCTACGAGCAGTACTTC.